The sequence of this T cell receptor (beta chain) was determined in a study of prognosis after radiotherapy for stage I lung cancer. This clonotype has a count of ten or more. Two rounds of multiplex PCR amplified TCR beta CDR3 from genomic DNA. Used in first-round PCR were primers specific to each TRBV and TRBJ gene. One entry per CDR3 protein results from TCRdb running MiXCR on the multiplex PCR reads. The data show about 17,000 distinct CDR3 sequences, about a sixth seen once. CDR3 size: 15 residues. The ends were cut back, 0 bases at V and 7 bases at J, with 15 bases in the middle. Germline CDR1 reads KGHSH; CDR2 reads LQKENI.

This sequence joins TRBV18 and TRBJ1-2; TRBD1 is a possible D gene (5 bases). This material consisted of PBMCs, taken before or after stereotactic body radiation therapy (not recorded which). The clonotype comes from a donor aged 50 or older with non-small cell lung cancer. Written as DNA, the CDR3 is TGTGCCAGCTCACCACCAGGGGTCCCGGCTACTGGCTACACCTTC. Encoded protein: CASSPPGVPATGYTF.